Listed below are T cell receptor beta chains from one sample, sequenced in a study of long-term antiretroviral therapy in people with HIV. Generated by immunoSEQ multiplex PCR, the TCRdb table keeps only in-frame clones and is missing some. Found here are tens of thousands of clones, under 85% of them singletons; the top ten hold less than 20%. Here the sequenced sample was unsorted PBMCs, taken 0.5 years before starting antiretroviral therapy. These TCRs come from a man aged 35-49 years with HIV. The CDR3 runs from the conserved cysteine through the conserved F or W. The D gene is left open where the match is weak. Where a row states a size, it is once, few, many or the class of an expanded clone; other rows omit it.

j_call,d_call,v_call,clone_size,cdr3_aa,cdr3_nt
TRBJ2-1,NA,TRBV19,NA,CASSSGGEVLPGDEQFF,TGTGCCAGTAGTTCCGGCGGGGAAGTCCTACCGGGGGATGAGCAGTTCTTC
TRBJ2-5,NA,TRBV7-2,NA,CASSHGGETQYF,TGTGCCAGCAGCCACGGGGGAGAGACCCAGTACTTC
TRBJ1-2,TRBD1,TRBV29-1,medium-sized,CSVEVYRGNYGYTF,TGCAGCGTTGAAGTCTACAGGGGGAACTATGGCTACACCTTC
TRBJ2-7,NA,TRBV9,NA,CASTPGTGYSYEQYF,TGTGCCAGCACCCCGGGCACAGGTTACTCCTACGAGCAGTACTTC
TRBJ1-2,NA,TRBV6-6,NA,CASSSAGGTYGYTF,TGTGCCAGCAGTTCCGCCGGGGGGACCTATGGCTACACCTTC
TRBJ2-2,NA,TRBV28,NA,CASSLLRIANTGELFF,TGTGCCAGCAGTCTACTAAGGATCGCGAACACCGGGGAGCTGTTTTTT
TRBJ2-3,NA,TRBV9,NA,CASSVSGKLDTQYF,TGTGCCAGCAGCGTTAGCGGCAAGTTGGATACGCAGTATTTT
TRBJ2-6,TRBD2,TRBV14,few,CASSQLLAGGSGANVLTF,TGTGCCAGCAGCCAACTCCTAGCGGGGGGGTCTGGGGCCAACGTCCTGACTTTC
TRBJ2-1,NA,TRBV13,NA,CASSLGRGEQFF,TGTGCCAGCAGCTTGGGTAGGGGTGAGCAGTTCTTC
TRBJ1-1,NA,TRBV7-9,NA,CASSPQGGTEAFF,TGTGCCAGCAGCCCACAAGGGGGCACTGAAGCTTTCTTT
TRBJ1-1,NA,TRBV7-9,NA,CASSLEVNTEAFF,TGTGCCAGCAGCTTAGAAGTGAACACTGAAGCTTTCTTT
TRBJ1-4,NA,TRBV30,NA,CAWSVVEKLFF,TGTGCCTGGAGTGTAGTTGAAAAACTGTTTTTT
TRBJ1-1,NA,TRBV19,NA,CASSIEAFF,TGTGCCAGTAGTATAGAAGCTTTCTTT
TRBJ1-1,NA,TRBV30,NA,CAWSVRQRDSMNTEAFF,TGTGCCTGGAGTGTACGCCAGCGGGATTCAATGAACACTGAAGCTTTCTTT
TRBJ2-7,TRBD2,TRBV6-5,NA,CASSYLTSGYEQYF,TGTGCCAGCAGTTACCTGACTAGCGGGTACGAGCAGTACTTC
TRBJ1-1,NA,TRBV5-1,NA,CASSFTGQDTEAFF,TGCGCCAGCAGCTTCACTGGTCAAGACACTGAAGCTTTCTTT
TRBJ2-5,NA,TRBV5-1,NA,CASSLGQSQETQYF,TGCGCCAGCAGCTTGGGACAGTCCCAAGAGACCCAGTACTTC
TRBJ2-7,TRBD1,TRBV27,NA,CASSKQGLYEQYF,TGTGCCAGCAGTAAACAGGGGCTGTACGAGCAGTACTTC
TRBJ1-1,NA,TRBV7-9,NA,CASRTGTTEAFF,TGTGCCAGCAGAACAGGGACCACTGAAGCTTTCTTT
TRBJ1-1,NA,TRBV12-1,NA,CASSSPRNRGMNTEAFF,TGTGCCAGCAGCTCGCCCCGCAACAGGGGAATGAACACTGAAGCTTTCTTT
TRBJ1-4,TRBD1,TRBV6-1,NA,CASRRTGEGEKLFF,TGTGCCAGCAGACGGACAGGGGAGGGAGAAAAACTGTTTTTT
TRBJ1-1,NA,TRBV6-1,once,CASTGGHLNTEAFF,TGTGCCAGCACCGGAGGACACTTGAACACTGAAGCTTTCTTT
TRBJ1-2,TRBD1,TRBV29-1,NA,CSVDATGRNGYTF,TGCAGCGTTGACGCGACAGGGAGGAACGGCTACACCTTC
TRBJ2-1,TRBD2,TRBV27,NA,CASSFLSGGEQFF,TGTGCCAGCAGTTTCCTCTCGGGAGGTGAGCAGTTCTTC
TRBJ1-1,TRBD1,TRBV6-4,NA,CASRLGQGNTEAFF,TGTGCCAGCAGGCTCGGACAGGGGAACACTGAAGCTTTCTTT
TRBJ1-6,NA,TRBV5-1,NA,CASSLGVGSRAGALHF,TGCGCCAGCAGCTTGGGGGTCGGGTCCCGCGCGGGGGCCCTCCACTTT
TRBJ2-3,NA,TRBV5-4,NA,CASSAGLYSTDTQYF,TGTGCCAGCAGCGCGGGACTTTATAGCACAGATACGCAGTATTTT
TRBJ1-1,NA,TRBV5-1,NA,CASSLGTLNTEAFF,TGCGCCAGCAGCTTGGGGACCTTGAACACTGAAGCTTTCTTT
TRBJ2-7,TRBD1,TRBV11-1,NA,CASSQGQISYEQYF,TGTGCCAGCAGCCAGGGACAGATCTCCTACGAGCAGTACTTC
TRBJ1-1,NA,TRBV28,NA,CATCPRGAILEAFF,TGTGCCACCTGCCCCCGAGGGGCGATCCTCGAAGCTTTCTTT
TRBJ1-2,TRBD1,TRBV27,NA,CASSRGQVGGYTF,TGTGCCAGCAGCAGGGGGCAAGTAGGTGGCTACACCTTC
TRBJ1-1,NA,TRBV5-4,few,CASSFSQGPGTEAFF,TGTGCCAGCAGCTTCTCACAGGGCCCAGGGACTGAAGCTTTCTTT
TRBJ2-3,TRBD2,TRBV6-6,NA,CASSSLAGGRTQYF,TGTGCCAGCAGTTCCCTAGCGGGGGGACGTACGCAGTATTTT
TRBJ2-2,NA,TRBV2,NA,CASRETNTGELFF,TGTGCCAGCAGGGAGACGAACACCGGGGAGCTGTTTTTT
TRBJ1-2,NA,TRBV4-3,NA,CASSQDLTENYGYTF,TGCGCCAGCAGCCAAGATTTGACAGAAAACTATGGCTACACCTTC